These T cell receptor beta chains were read from a single sample in a study of T cell repertoires in cytomegalovirus infection. Each CDR3 protein is one row after TCRdb ran MiXCR on the reads. The sample holds more than 500,000 distinct CDR3 sequences, 15% to 20% seen once. Material for sequencing was CD8+ T cells from PBMCs. These receptors originate from a human donor in good health (CMV status not recorded). Some clones in this sample may be carry-over from other donors' samples. Each CDR3 is given with its conserved first and last residue. The D gene is left open where the match is weak. Not every row has a clone size; where given, it reads once, few, many or a size class.

length: 17; J: TRBJ1-1; V: TRBV27; size: many; D: TRBD1; CDR3: CASSFWPGGGPNTEAFF; DNA: TGTGCCAGCAGCTTTTGGCCAGGGGGCGGACCGAACACTGAAGCTTTCTTT
length: 15; J: TRBJ1-5; V: TRBV9; size: .; D: TRBD1; CDR3: CASSAHTGGVQPQHF; DNA: TGTGCCAGCAGCGCTCATACAGGGGGAGTTCAGCCCCAGCATTTT
length: 17; J: TRBJ1-6; V: TRBV4-2; size: many; D: .; CDR3: CASSQEVRSSYNSPLHF; DNA: TGTGCCAGCAGCCAAGAAGTACGGAGCTCCTATAATTCACCCCTCCACTTT
length: 15; J: TRBJ2-7; V: TRBV6-5; size: few; D: TRBD1; CDR3: CASSPSTGTAHEQYF; DNA: TGTGCCAGCAGTCCAAGTACCGGGACAGCCCACGAGCAGTACTTC
length: 17; J: TRBJ2-5; V: TRBV12-3/TRBV12-4; size: many; D: TRBD2; CDR3: CASSLAPGTSPKGTQYF; DNA: TGTGCCAGCAGTTTAGCGCCCGGGACTAGCCCCAAGGGGACCCAGTACTTC
length: 16; J: TRBJ2-2; V: TRBV9; size: .; D: TRBD2; CDR3: CASSPSGGSNTGELFF; DNA: TGTGCCAGCAGCCCTAGCGGGGGGTCTAACACCGGGGAGCTGTTTTTT
length: 14; J: TRBJ1-1; V: TRBV6-5; size: few; D: TRBD1; CDR3: CASSYPGTGAEAFF; DNA: TGTGCCAGCAGTTACCCTGGGACAGGGGCTGAAGCTTTCTTT
length: 15; J: TRBJ2-1; V: TRBV18; size: few; D: .; CDR3: CASSDPSHNYNEQFF; DNA: TGTGCCAGCTCTGACCCTAGTCACAACTACAATGAGCAGTTCTTC
length: 19; J: TRBJ2-6; V: TRBV3-1; size: .; D: .; CDR3: CASSQAGGRESSGANVLTF; DNA: TGTGCCAGCAGCCAAGCAGGGGGACGGGAGAGCTCTGGGGCCAACGTCCTGACTTTC
length: 14; J: TRBJ1-5; V: TRBV27; size: many; D: .; CDR3: CASSPLGRNQPQHF; DNA: TGTGCCAGCAGCCCTCTCGGCCGGAATCAGCCCCAGCATTTT
length: 14; J: TRBJ2-7; V: TRBV7-3; size: many; D: .; CDR3: CASSSETSVSEQYF; DNA: TGTGCCAGCAGCTCCGAAACAAGTGTATCCGAGCAGTACTTC
length: 14; J: TRBJ2-2; V: TRBV27; size: few; D: .; CDR3: CASSLTKNTGELFF; DNA: TGTGCCAGCAGTTTAACGAAGAACACCGGGGAGCTGTTTTTT
length: 13; J: TRBJ2-1; V: TRBV30; size: few; D: TRBD2; CDR3: CAWSGVAGDEQFF; DNA: TGTGCCTGGAGTGGGGTAGCGGGAGATGAGCAGTTCTTC
length: 12; J: TRBJ2-3; V: TRBV5-4; size: few; D: .; CDR3: CASSGSGDTQYF; DNA: TGTGCCAGCAGCGGTTCGGGGGATACGCAGTATTTT
length: 14; J: TRBJ1-3; V: TRBV12-3/TRBV12-4; size: many; D: .; CDR3: CASTARRAGNTIYF; DNA: TGTGCCAGCACCGCCCGGAGGGCTGGAAACACCATATATTTT
length: 14; J: TRBJ2-2; V: TRBV12-3/TRBV12-4; size: .; D: .; CDR3: CASSRDFKTGELFF; DNA: TGTGCCAGCAGCAGGGACTTTAAAACCGGGGAGCTGTTTTTT
length: 16; J: TRBJ1-2; V: TRBV10-3; size: .; D: .; CDR3: CAIIESMRAENYGYTF; DNA: TGTGCCATCATTGAGTCCATGAGGGCGGAGAACTATGGCTACACCTTC
length: 14; J: TRBJ2-7; V: TRBV6-5; size: .; D: .; CDR3: CASSYGPRSYEQYF; DNA: TGTGCCAGCAGTTATGGGCCCCGCTCCTACGAGCAGTACTTC
length: 17; J: TRBJ2-2; V: TRBV5-6; size: .; D: TRBD1; CDR3: CASTRGGTGMGTGELFF; DNA: TGTGCCAGCACCAGAGGGGGGACAGGGATGGGCACCGGGGAGCTGTTTTTT
length: 18; J: TRBJ2-1; V: TRBV5-1; size: few; D: TRBD1; CDR3: CASSLHTGTGTTYNEQFF; DNA: TGCGCCAGCAGCCTCCATACCGGGACAGGGACGACCTACAATGAGCAGTTCTTC
length: 15; J: TRBJ1-3; V: TRBV28; size: few; D: .; CDR3: CASSTGTDSGNTIYF; DNA: TGTGCCAGCAGCACAGGGACCGACTCTGGAAACACCATATATTTT
length: 14; J: TRBJ2-1; V: TRBV7-6; size: few; D: TRBD2; CDR3: CASSLRLAGGEQFF; DNA: TGTGCCAGCAGCCTCCGACTAGCGGGGGGTGAGCAGTTCTTC
length: 14; J: TRBJ1-6; V: TRBV9; size: many; D: .; CDR3: CASSEVEQGSPLHF; DNA: TGTGCCAGCAGCGAGGTGGAGCAAGGGTCACCCCTCCACTTT
length: 16; J: TRBJ2-1; V: TRBV4-1; size: many; D: TRBD1; CDR3: CASSHRRTGGRNEQFF; DNA: TGCGCCAGCAGCCACCGCAGGACAGGGGGCCGTAATGAGCAGTTCTTC
length: 12; J: TRBJ1-2; V: TRBV7-8; size: .; D: .; CDR3: CASSSHQGDYTF; DNA: TGTGCCAGCAGCTCCCACCAAGGGGACTACACCTTC
length: 14; J: TRBJ1-1; V: TRBV7-2; size: .; D: .; CDR3: CASAYTRGSPEAFF; DNA: TGTGCCAGCGCCTACACTAGGGGGAGTCCTGAAGCTTTCTTT
length: 14; J: TRBJ2-2; V: TRBV10-3; size: .; D: .; CDR3: CAISEPGADGELFF; DNA: TGTGCCATCAGTGAGCCAGGGGCGGACGGGGAGCTGTTTTTT